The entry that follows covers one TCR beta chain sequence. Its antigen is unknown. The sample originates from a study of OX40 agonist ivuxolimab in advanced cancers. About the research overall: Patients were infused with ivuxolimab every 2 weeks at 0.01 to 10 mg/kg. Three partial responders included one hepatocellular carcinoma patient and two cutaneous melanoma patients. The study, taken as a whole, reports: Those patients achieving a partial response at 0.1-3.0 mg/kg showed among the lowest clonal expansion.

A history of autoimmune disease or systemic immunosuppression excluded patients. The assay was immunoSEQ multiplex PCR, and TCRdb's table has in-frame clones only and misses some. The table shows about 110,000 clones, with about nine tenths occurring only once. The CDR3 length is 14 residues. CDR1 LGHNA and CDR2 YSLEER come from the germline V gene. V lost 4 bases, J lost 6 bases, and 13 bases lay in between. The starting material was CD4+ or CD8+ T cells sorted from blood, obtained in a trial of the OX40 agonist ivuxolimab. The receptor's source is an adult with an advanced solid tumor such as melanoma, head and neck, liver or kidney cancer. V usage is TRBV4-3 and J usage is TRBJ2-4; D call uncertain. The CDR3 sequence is CASSRGISGNIQYF. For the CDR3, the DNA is TGCGCCAGCAGCCGCGGAATATCGGGAAACATTCAGTACTTC.